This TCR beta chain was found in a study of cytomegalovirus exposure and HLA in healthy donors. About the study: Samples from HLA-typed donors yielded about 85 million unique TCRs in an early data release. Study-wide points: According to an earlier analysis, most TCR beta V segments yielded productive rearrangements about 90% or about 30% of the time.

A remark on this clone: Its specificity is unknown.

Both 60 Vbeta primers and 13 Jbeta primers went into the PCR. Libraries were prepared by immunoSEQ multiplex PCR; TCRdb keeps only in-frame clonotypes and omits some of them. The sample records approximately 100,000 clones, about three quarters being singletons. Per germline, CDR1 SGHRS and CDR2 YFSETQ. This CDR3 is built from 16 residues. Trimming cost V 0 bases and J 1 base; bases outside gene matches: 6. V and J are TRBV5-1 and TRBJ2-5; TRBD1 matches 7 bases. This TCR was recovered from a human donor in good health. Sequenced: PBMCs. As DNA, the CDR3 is TGCGCCAGCAGCTTGGTCTCCAGGGGGTCCCAAGAGACCCAGTACTTC. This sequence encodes CASSLVSRGSQETQYF. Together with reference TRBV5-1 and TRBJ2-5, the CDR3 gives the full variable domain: KAGVTQTPRYLIKTRGQQVTLSCSPISGHRSVSWYQQTPGQGLQFLFEYFSETQRNKGNFPGRFSGRQFSNSRSEMNVSTLELGDSALYLCASSLVSRGSQETQYFGPGTRLLVL.